This is a list of T cell receptor beta chains from one sample in a study of T cells in tuberculosis. Clones were read by immunoSEQ multiplex PCR, and TCRdb kept only the in-frame ones, dropping some. The sample records roughly 34,000 clones, 97% being singletons. The sample was PBMCs. The receptors stem from a donor aged 10 to 29 with latent tuberculosis or without tuberculosis infection. CDR3s include the opening cysteine and the closing phenylalanine or tryptophan. D genes are given only for firm matches. Clone size is stated in some rows and not others, as once, few, many or a class when expanded.

clone size,V gene,D gene,J gene,CDR3 protein,CDR3 DNA
-,TRBV4-1,TRBD1,TRBJ1-4,CASSHWTGGNEKLFF,TGCGCCAGCAGCCACTGGACAGGAGGGAATGAAAAACTGTTTTTT
-,TRBV5-1,-,TRBJ2-1,CASSSQGSYNEQFF,TGCGCCAGCAGCTCCCAGGGGTCGTACAATGAGCAGTTCTTC
-,TRBV4-1,TRBD1,TRBJ2-7,CASSPRTGLRWEQYF,TGCGCCAGCAGCCCGCGGACAGGGCTTCGATGGGAGCAGTACTTC
-,TRBV19,-,TRBJ1-5,CASTTDSFKPQHF,TGTGCCAGTACCACGGACAGTTTCAAGCCCCAGCATTTT
-,TRBV9,TRBD2,TRBJ2-4,CASGLASSGNIQYF,TGTGCCAGCGGACTAGCAAGTTCCGGAAACATTCAGTACTTC
-,TRBV18,TRBD2,TRBJ2-5,CASSPLAGEQETQYF,TGTGCCAGCTCACCATTGGCGGGGGAACAAGAGACCCAGTACTTC
-,TRBV28,TRBD1,TRBJ2-7,CASSLLRGGQREYEQYF,TGTGCCAGCAGTTTGCTTCGTGGGGGACAGCGAGAATACGAGCAGTACTTC
-,TRBV7-2,-,TRBJ1-1,CASSRLGGLYTEAFF,TGTGCCAGCAGCCGCCTAGGGGGTCTCTACACTGAAGCTTTCTTT
-,TRBV5-6,TRBD1,TRBJ1-2,CASSRWDRSNYGYTF,TGTGCCAGCAGCCGGTGGGACAGAAGTAACTATGGCTACACCTTC
-,TRBV27,-,TRBJ2-2,CASAGTNTGELFF,TGTGCCAGCGCAGGTACGAACACCGGGGAGCTGTTTTTT
-,TRBV19,-,TRBJ2-7,CASSHMRDGAYEQYF,TGTGCCAGTAGTCACATGCGCGACGGAGCCTACGAGCAGTACTTC
-,TRBV6-6,TRBD2,TRBJ2-4,CASRTSYNQGLDIQYF,TGTGCCAGCAGGACGAGTTATAATCAGGGACTAGACATTCAGTACTTC
-,TRBV29-1,-,TRBJ1-1,CSVGVRAGWEAFF,TGCAGCGTTGGGGTCAGGGCTGGTTGGGAAGCTTTCTTT
-,TRBV2,-,TRBJ1-1,CASKPGQGMNTEAFF,TGTGCCAGCAAGCCCGGCCAGGGAATGAACACTGAAGCTTTCTTT
-,TRBV19,TRBD1,TRBJ2-7,CASSRGQGAWEQYF,TGTGCCAGTAGTAGGGGACAGGGGGCGTGGGAGCAGTACTTC
-,TRBV2,-,TRBJ2-1,CASSTYNEQFF,TGTGCCAGCAGTACTTACAATGAGCAGTTCTTC
-,TRBV27,TRBD2,TRBJ2-1,CASSRIAGTNNEQFF,TGTGCCAGCAGTAGAATAGCCGGGACTAACAATGAGCAGTTCTTC
-,TRBV30,-,TRBJ2-2,CAWSAAATPEGGELFF,TGTGCCTGGAGTGCCGCTGCCACTCCGGAGGGCGGGGAGCTGTTTTTT
-,TRBV5-1,-,TRBJ2-2,CASSLGTGEQPFF,TGCGCCAGCAGCTTGGGCACCGGGGAGCAACCGTTTTTT
once,TRBV19,-,TRBJ2-5,CASSTGQGFETQYF,TGTGCCAGTAGTACGGGGCAGGGGTTTGAGACCCAGTACTTC
-,TRBV9,TRBD2,TRBJ2-2,CASSGGLAANTGELFF,TGTGCCAGCAGCGGGGGACTAGCGGCGAACACCGGGGAGCTGTTTTTT
-,TRBV6-5,-,TRBJ1-1,CASSSPGAKNTEAFF,TGTGCCAGCAGTTCCCCGGGAGCGAAGAACACTGAAGCTTTCTTT
-,TRBV20-1,-,TRBJ2-3,CSAPLDTQYF,TGCAGTGCTCCTTTGGATACGCAGTATTTT
once,TRBV6-1,-,TRBJ1-5,CASSEPLRGPGNQPQHF,TGTGCCAGCAGTGAACCTCTCAGGGGACCGGGCAATCAGCCCCAGCATTTT
-,TRBV2,-,TRBJ1-5,CASSIGGLLRHF,TGTGCCAGCTCCATTGGGGGCCTCCTTAGGCATTTT